The 22 T cell receptor beta chains below were found in one sample sequenced in a study of cytomegalovirus exposure and HLA in healthy donors (dated by TCRdb to about 2017). Receptor libraries were prepared by the immunoSEQ multiplex PCR assay. A mixture of 60 forward primers for TCR Vbeta segments and 13 reverse primers for TCR Jbeta segments was used in the multiplex PCR. Imported from immuneACCESS, the table was reduced by TCRdb to in-frame sequences with V and J called. These copies leave out some clones; in studies compared against another copy, an unresolved V gene accounts for under half, and the cause of the remainder is not known. This sample holds about 130,000 clones; 70% to 85% were observed only once. The ten largest clones capture 2.6% of the sample. Input material: PBMCs. The source of these receptors is a woman aged 55-69 years in good health and CMV-seropositive.

CDR3 in DNA: TGCGCCAGCAGCTTGGGAGGTTCCGGCTATGGCTACACCTTC. Amino acids: CASSLGGSGYGYTF. The rearrangement joins TRBV5-1 to TRBJ1-2; D gene uncertain. The CDR3 spans 14 residues. Looked up from germline, CDR1 is SGHRS and CDR2 is YFSETQ. Trimming left V 0 bases short and J 4 bases short, with 10 bases between. The entire variable domain, with the rest obtained from reference TRBV5-1 and TRBJ1-2, is as follows: KAGVTQTPRYLIKTRGQQVTLSCSPISGHRSVSWYQQTPGQGLQFLFEYFSETQRNKGNFPGRFSGRQFSNSRSEMNVSTLELGDSALYLCASSLGGSGYGYTFGSGTRLTVV.

The sample holds a few counts of this clone. The CDR3 region is CASSAPGQGHEKLFF. CDR3 DNA: TGTGCCAGCAGTGCGCCGGGACAGGGGCATGAAAAACTGTTTTTT. The chain has TRBV6-1 and TRBJ1-4; TRBD1 aligns across 10 bases. The V segment lost 4 bases and the J segment 6 bases; nucleotides outside the gene matches: 5. Per the germline V gene, CDR1 is MNHNS and CDR2 is SASEGT. This CDR3 spans 15 amino acids.

The rearrangement joins TRBV4-1 to TRBJ1-2; 9 bases line up with TRBD1. The V segment lost 3 bases and the J segment 5 bases; nucleotides outside the gene matches: 7. This CDR3 contains 15 residues. The germline gives CDR1 MGHRA, CDR2 YSYEKL. The CDR3 DNA reads as TGCGCCAGCAGCCAGGAACGACAGGGGGGGTATGGCTACACCTTC. Translation: CASSQERQGGYGYTF.

The chain uses TRBV9 and TRBJ1-3; D gene uncertain. Trimming took 0 bases from V and 7 from J, leaving 5 bases between them. CDR1 SGDLS and CDR2 YYNGEE come from the germline V gene. The CDR3 contains 12 residues. The CDR3 DNA follows: TGTGCCAGCAGCGTAGGTCTGAACACCATATATTTT. Translated: CASSVGLNTIYF. The variable domain in full, with the rest retrieved from reference TRBV9 and TRBJ1-3, is DSGVTQTPKHLITATGQRVTLRCSPRSGDLSVYWYQQSLDQGLQFLIQYYNGEERAKGNILERFSAQQFPDLHSELNLSSLELGDSALYFCASSVGLNTIYFGEGSWLTVV.

V gene TRBV7-6 combines with J gene TRBJ1-1, with D perhaps matching TRBD1 (5 bases). Germline CDR1 and CDR2: SGHVS and FNYEAQ. The CDR3 is 14 amino acids. The V end was cut by 5 bases, the J end by 1 base, with 11 bases between. CDR3 amino acids: CASSPGTWNTEAFF. In DNA form, the CDR3 reads TGTGCCAGCAGCCCCGGGACTTGGAACACTGAAGCTTTCTTT.

This clone has a count of ten or more. The chain couples TRBV7-8 to TRBJ1-1; 7 nucleotides align to TRBD1. With V trimmed by 2 bases and J by 2 bases, 8 bases remained unmatched. CDR3 length: 16 residues. Germline lookup yields CDR1 SGHVS and CDR2 FQNEAQ. CDR3 amino acids: CASSLSLRQGNTEAFF. The DNA for the CDR3 is TGTGCCAGCAGCTTATCCCTTCGACAGGGAAACACTGAAGCTTTCTTT. Together with reference TRBV7-8 and TRBJ1-1, the CDR3 gives the full variable domain: GAGVSQSPRYKVAKRGQDVALRCDPISGHVSLFWYQQALGQGPEFLTYFQNEAQLDKSGLPSDRFFAERPEGSVSTLKIQRTQQEDSAVYLCASSLSLRQGNTEAFFGQGTRLTVV.

In the case of this clone: Its ends do not fully match the called genes, so a read error is possible. The chain couples TRBV7-7 to TRBJ2-5; 11 bases agree with TRBD1. The CDR3 length is 15 residues. The germline V gene encodes CDR1 SSHAT and CDR2 FNYEAQ (reference sequence). CDR3 region: CASSSDRGRGETQYF. The CDR3 bases are TGTGCTAGCAGCTCGGACAGGGGGCGCGGAGAGACCCAGTACTTC. Full variable domain (remainder filled in from reference TRBV7-7 and TRBJ2-5): GAGVSQSPRYKVTKRGQDVTLRCDPISSHATLYWYQQALGQGPEFLTYFNYEAQPDKSGLPSDRFSAERPEGSISTLTIQRTEQRDSAMYRCASSSDRGRGETQYFGPGTRLLVL.

The chain uses TRBV2 and TRBJ2-2; 8 bases align to TRBD1. The CDR3 loop spans 14 amino acids. The J segment lost 4 bases and the V segment lost 7 bases, leaving 5 bases of the junction unmatched. Germline V gene data show CDR1 as SNHLY and CDR2 as FYNNEI. The CDR3 nucleotides are TGTGCCAGCATAGAGCAGGGGGCCACCGGGGAGCTGTTTTTT. It encodes CASIEQGATGELFF.

This clone was seen ten or more times. This rearrangement joins TRBV7-8 to TRBJ1-6, with 7 bases that match TRBD1. This CDR3 is built from 14 residues. The germline V gene encodes CDR1 SGHVS and CDR2 FQNEAQ. V gave up 3 bases and J gave up 8 bases; unmatched junction bases: 4. The CDR3 here is CASSLGQLYSPLHF. DNA of the CDR3: TGTGCCAGCAGCTTGGGACAGCTCTATTCACCCCTCCACTTT.

V usage is TRBV5-4 and J usage is TRBJ2-7; D is unresolved. CDR3 length: 12 residues. V lost 3 bases to trimming and J lost 0 bases, with 4 bases between them. Germline assignment: CDR1 SGHNT and CDR2 YYREEE (reference sequence). CDR3 in amino acids: CASSSSSYEQYF. CDR3 DNA sequence: TGTGCCAGCAGCTCGAGCTCCTACGAGCAGTACTTC.

The rearrangement uses TRBV10-1 and TRBJ1-1, with D hard to call. V gave up 3 bases and J gave up 1 base, with 9 bases separating them. This CDR3 spans 14 amino acids. Germline V CDR1 and CDR2: WNHNN, SYGVQD (reference sequence). CDR3 region: CASSEGRGNTEAFF. For the CDR3, the DNA is TGCGCCAGCAGTGAAGGTCGGGGGAACACTGAAGCTTTCTTT.

The rearrangement uses TRBV7-3 and TRBJ1-2; D unresolved. Trimming pared 4 bases from V and 7 bases from J, leaving 13 bases between. In germline, CDR1 is SGHTA, CDR2 FQGTGA. CDR3 length: 13 amino acids. The CDR3 coding sequence is TGTGCCAGCAGCTCACCGGGAGTCACTGGCTACACCTTC. This sequence encodes CASSSPGVTGYTF.

The chain uses TRBV29-1 and TRBJ1-2; D is perhaps TRBD1 (6 bases). CDR3 length: 13 amino acids. V lost 6 bases and J 8 bases, leaving 19 bases between the germline ends. From germline, CDR1 is SQVTM and CDR2 ANQGSEA. The CDR3 reads CSVVTTGSGGYTF. The CDR3 bases are TGCAGCGTAGTTACTACAGGGTCTGGCGGCTACACCTTC.

This rearrangement joins TRBV5-6 to TRBJ2-3; 12 bases agree with TRBD2. In germline, CDR1 is SGHDT, CDR2 YYEEEE. J lost 4 bases, V lost 0 bases, and 3 bases had no gene match. This CDR3 comprises 16 residues. The CDR3 region has the DNA TGTGCCAGCAGCTTGGGACCTAGCGGGGGGGCAGATACGCAGTATTTT. Translation: CASSLGPSGGADTQYF.

CDR3 coding DNA: TGTGCCACCCGCGGACAGGAGAACACTGAAGCTTTCTTT. Translation gives CATRGQENTEAFF. The chain joins TRBV10-3 to TRBJ1-1; TRBD1 matches 7 bases. CDR3 length: 13 amino acids. V shed 10 bases and J 1 base; nucleotides not matched to a gene: 6. The germline gives CDR1 ENHRY, CDR2 SYGVKD.

The CDR3 nucleotides read TGTGCCAGCACTCTAGGGGTGGGGAACACTGAAGCTTTCTTT. It encodes CASTLGVGNTEAFF. The chain combines TRBV2 with TRBJ1-1; a weak D match, TRBD1 (5 bases). Between the trimmed V and J ends, which lost 7 bases and 1 base, there was a span of 13 bases. The CDR3 covers 14 residues. Germline V lookup: CDR1 SNHLY, CDR2 FYNNEI.

As DNA, the CDR3 is TGTGCCAGTATGGGGACTAGCGGGGGCTACGAGCAGTACTTC. Protein product: CASMGTSGGYEQYF. V is TRBV19 and J is TRBJ2-7, with TRBD2 matching 14 bases. CDR1 is LNHDA, CDR2 SQIVND, per germline (reference sequence). The CDR3 contains 14 residues. V dropped 7 bases and J dropped 3; count of bases not matched to a gene: 2.

The chain is built from TRBV2 and TRBJ2-5, with 10 bases that match TRBD2. J gave up 0 bases and V 8 bases, and 6 bases lay outside the gene matches. Germline V CDR1 and CDR2: SNHLY, FYNNEI. The CDR3 spans 15 residues. The CDR3 region has the DNA TGTGCCAGCGCTCCGGGACTAGCGTACCAAGAGACCCAGTACTTC. Protein sequence: CASAPGLAYQETQYF.

V is TRBV18 and J is TRBJ2-3; TRBD2 is a possible D gene (5 bases). The CDR3 extends over 13 amino acids. Germline V gives CDR1 KGHSH, CDR2 LQKENI. Trimming pared 6 bases from V and 3 bases from J, leaving 10 bases between. The CDR3 nucleotides are TGTGCCAGCTCCCTGCGGGTTACAGATACGCAGTATTTT. Translated, it gives CASSLRVTDTQYF.

The rearrangement uses TRBV6-5 and TRBJ1-3; D gene unclear. Trimming cost V 4 bases and J 1 base, with 8 bases left between them. The germline gives CDR1 MNHEY, CDR2 SVGAGI. The CDR3 spans 14 residues. The CDR3 reads CASSSGRSGNTIYF. The DNA for the CDR3 is TGTGCCAGCAGTTCCGGGAGATCTGGAAACACCATATATTTT.

Notes on this clone: This same CDR3 is encoded by further DNA sequences in the sample. The chain has TRBV5-3 and TRBJ1-1; 7 bases are shared with TRBD1. TRBV5-3 is designated an ORF whose function remains uncertain. With V trimmed by 5 bases and J by 2 bases, 6 bases remained unmatched. The CDR3 spans 14 residues. Here the CDR3 DNA reads TGTGCCAGAAGTCGGACAGGCGGTAACACTGAAGCTTTCTTT. It yields the protein CARSRTGGNTEAFF.

This clone turned up a few times. This chain joins TRBV7-9 and TRBJ2-7, with D tentatively TRBD1 (5 bases). The CDR3 contains 16 residues. Germline values: CDR1 SEHNR, CDR2 FQNEAQ (reference sequence). Trimming shortened V by 0 bases and J by 1 base, and 13 bases separated the two germline ends. CDR3 DNA: TGTGCCAGCAGCTTAGCATCCGGCAGGGTTTCCTACGAGCAGTACTTC. Translating gives CASSLASGRVSYEQYF.